What follows describes a single T cell receptor beta chain. With V trimmed by 2 bases and J by 2 bases, 9 bases remained unmatched. Germline lookup yields CDR1 SGHNT and CDR2 YYREEE (reference sequence). This CDR3 is built from 17 residues. This record belongs to a study of cytomegalovirus exposure and HLA in healthy donors. PCR involved 60 Vbeta and 13 Jbeta primers. Produced via immunoSEQ multiplex PCR; TCRdb's table is partial and in-frame only. The data contain 90,000 or so clones, approximately 80% of them seen just once; the ten biggest clones take up approximately 3.8%. The sample comprised PBMCs. The receptor's source is a man between 50 and 59 years old in good health and CMV-seronegative. The chain links TRBV5-4 to TRBJ1-3; 8 bases are a match to TRBD1. In DNA form, the CDR3 reads TGTGCCAGCAGCTTTGGGGACATGGACAGGGCTGGAAACACCATATATTTT. Translated: CASSFGDMDRAGNTIYF.